What follows are 20 T cell receptor beta chains derived from one specimen sequenced in a study of T-cell memory formation after mild COVID-19. TCRdb independently ran MiXCR on the 5' RACE reads; one entry per CDR3 protein. The sample has around 530,000 distinct CDR3 sequences, 20% to 25% seen once. The sequencing input was PBMCs or a T cell subset sorted from them (not recorded which). The receptors derive from an adult woman who had mild COVID-19 (a few samples of this study predate the infection). Cell type and time point are not known.

This clonotype was seen more than once but under ten times. The chain couples TRBV7-2 to TRBJ2-5; D perhaps matches TRBD1 (6 bases). Trimming took off 3 bases at V and 5 bases at J, with 13 bases between the two ends. This CDR3 has 14 amino acids. The V gene's germline CDR1 is SGHTA and CDR2 FQGNSA. DNA for the CDR3: TGTGCCAGCAGCTTCTCGGGGACATGGGAGACCCAGTACTTC. This translates into CASSFSGTWETQYF.

This sequence joins TRBV20-1 and TRBJ2-1, with TRBD2 identical over 8 bases. V was pared by 5 bases and J by 0 bases, with 18 bases of the junction left unmatched. The CDR3 is 19 residues long. Per the germline V gene, CDR1 is DFQATT and CDR2 is SNEGSKA (reference sequence). The CDR3 DNA is TGCAGTGCTGGATACTGGCGGGAGGCCACATGGAGCTCCTACAATGAGCAGTTCTTC. Translating gives CSAGYWREATWSSYNEQFF.

This clonotype has just a few counts. This chain connects TRBV20-1 to TRBJ1-5; possible D gene TRBD1, 5 bases. The CDR3 loop spans 13 amino acids. Trimming left V 6 bases short and J 3 bases short, with 12 bases between. CDR1 and CDR2 from the germline V gene are DFQATT and SNEGSKA (reference sequence). The CDR3 spells CSAARDPNQPQHF. CDR3 DNA: TGCAGTGCCGCAAGGGACCCCAATCAGCCCCAGCATTTT.

The genes are TRBV4-3 and TRBJ1-4; D possibly corresponds to TRBD1 (5 bases). Germline V CDR1 and CDR2: LGHNA, YSLEER. The V end lost 4 bases, the J end lost 8 bases, and 17 bases lay between the germline ends. The CDR3 consists of 15 residues. The CDR3, as DNA: TGCGCCAGCAGCCCACAGGCCCGGCGGTCGGAAAAACTGTTTTTT. It yields the protein CASSPQARRSEKLFF.

V is TRBV7-2 and J is TRBJ1-2; D unclear. With 1 base removed from V and 7 bases from J, the gap between germline ends came to 13 bases. The CDR3 runs 14 residues. Germline values: CDR1 SGHTA, CDR2 FQGNSA. The CDR3 here is CASSLGLGGSGYTF. For the CDR3, the DNA is TGTGCCAGCAGCTTAGGGTTGGGAGGAAGTGGCTACACCTTC.

J is TRBJ1-2 and V is TRBV20-1, with D maybe TRBD1 (6 bases). Germline V gene lookup returns CDR1 DFQATT and CDR2 SNEGSKA (reference sequence). Trimming removed 6 bases from V and 6 bases from J, with 14 bases in between. This CDR3 spans 12 amino acids. The CDR3 DNA is TGCAGTGCACCCGGGGGCGAGGATGGCTACACCTTC. This translates into CSAPGGEDGYTF.

This clonotype was counted a few times. V and J are TRBV30 and TRBJ2-2; D is perhaps TRBD2 (7 bases). The V end was cut by 4 bases, the J end by 3 bases, with 12 bases between. The CDR3 length is 14 residues. Per the germline V gene, CDR1 is GTSNPN and CDR2 is SVGIG (reference sequence). The CDR3 DNA reads as TGTGCCTGGATGGGAGGGGGAGACACCGGGGAGCTGTTTTTT. Amino acids: CAWMGGGDTGELFF. Full variable domain (missing parts from reference TRBV30 and TRBJ2-2): SQTIHQWPATLVQPVGSPLSLECTVEGTSNPNLYWYRQAAGRGLQLLFYSVGIGQISSEVPQNLSASRPQDRQFILSSKKLLLSDSGFYLCAWMGGGDTGELFFGEGSRLTVL.

The rearrangement links TRBV15 to TRBJ2-3; 10 nucleotides align to TRBD2. Germline-derived CDR1 and CDR2 are LNHNV and YYDKDF (reference sequence). Trimming removed 5 bases from V and 3 bases from J; junction bases left unmatched: 5. The CDR3 runs to 15 residues. CDR3 residues: CATSSRTSGTDTQYF. The CDR3 nucleotides read TGTGCCACCAGCTCCCGGACTAGCGGAACAGATACGCAGTATTTT.

This clonotype came up many times. The rearrangement uses TRBV15 and TRBJ2-1, with TRBD1 matching over 8 bases. The CDR3 length is 12 residues. After removal of 1 base from V and 12 bases from J, the junction contained 2 bases not matched to a gene. Germline-derived CDR1 and CDR2 are LNHNV and YYDKDF (reference sequence). The DNA for the CDR3 is TGTGCCACCAGCAGAGGTGGACAGGGGCAGTTCTTC. Translating it yields CATSRGGQGQFF.

CDR3 loop: CASSATTNYGYTF. The CDR3 nucleotides are TGTGCCAGCAGTGCGACTACTAACTATGGCTACACCTTC. The chain uses TRBV27 and TRBJ1-2; D not resolved. The CDR3 length is 13 residues. CDR1 MNHEY and CDR2 SMNVEV come from the germline V gene (reference sequence). The V end was cut by 5 bases, the J end by 0 bases, with 7 bases between.

As for this clonotype: This may be a read error, as it is one base from a much larger clone. The rearrangement uses TRBV6-6 and TRBJ1-4; TRBD1 matches at 7 bases. The CDR3 has 18 amino acids. Germline-derived CDR1 and CDR2 are MNHNY and SVGAGI (reference sequence). CDR3 sequence reads: CASSHSLQGTATNEKLIF. As DNA, the CDR3 is TGTGCCAGCAGTCACTCCCTACAGGGGACAGCAACTAATGAAAAACTGATTTTT.

V gene TRBV20-1 combines with J gene TRBJ2-7; D ambiguous. From germline, CDR1 is DFQATT and CDR2 SNEGSKA (reference sequence). V gave up 5 bases and J gave up 0 bases, with 14 bases separating them. The CDR3 totals 14 residues. CDR3 DNA sequence: TGCAGTGCTCGCCAAGGGCGGAGCTCCTACGAGCAGTACTTC. This encodes CSARQGRSSYEQYF.

In this sample, this clonotype turned up a few times. The genes are TRBV6-1 and TRBJ2-7, with 11 bases lining up with TRBD1. Germline trimming cut 7 bases from V and 0 bases from J; bases unmatched to any gene: 5. The CDR3 sequence is 15 residues long. The germline V gene encodes CDR1 MNHNS and CDR2 SASEGT. In DNA, the CDR3 is TGTGCCAGCACCTACGGACAGGGGGCCTCCTACGAGCAGTACTTC. This sequence encodes CASTYGQGASYEQYF.

This sequence joins TRBV6-6 and TRBJ2-7, with a tentative D call TRBD1 (7 bases). V lost 6 bases and J lost 5, with 11 bases in between. CDR1 is MNHNY, CDR2 SVGAGI, per germline (reference sequence). This CDR3 is 12 amino acids long. The CDR3 loop reads CASSPRGDEQYV. Written as DNA, the CDR3 is TGTGCCAGCAGCCCCAGGGGGGACGAGCAGTACGTC.

V is TRBV7-3 and J is TRBJ1-6, with D perhaps TRBD1 (5 bases). Germline values: CDR1 SGHTA, CDR2 FQGTGA. The CDR3 spans 15 residues. The germline V and J ends were trimmed by 5 bases and 6 bases, with 14 bases remaining between them. This CDR3 reads CASSLRGEVNSPLHF. DNA of the CDR3: TGTGCCAGCAGCCTCCGGGGCGAGGTTAATTCACCCCTCCACTTT.

The rearrangement links TRBV18 to TRBJ1-2; D gene uncertain. The CDR3 is 13 residues long. V lost 4 bases to trimming and J lost 6 bases, with 12 bases between them. The germline CDR1 and CDR2 sequences are KGHSH and LQKENI. The CDR3 here is CASSLVESDGYTF. The CDR3, as DNA: TGTGCCAGCTCACTCGTTGAGAGCGATGGCTACACCTTC.

There are a few counts of this clonotype. The chain couples TRBV29-1 to TRBJ2-7; no reliable D call. Germline V gene sequence: CDR1 SQVTM, CDR2 ANQGSEA. V was pared by 6 bases and J by 0 bases, with 15 bases between. The CDR3 has 14 residues. The CDR3 loop reads CSVVGRTSSYEQYF. CDR3 DNA sequence: TGCAGCGTAGTCGGGCGGACCAGCTCCTACGAGCAGTACTTC.

The chain is built from TRBV5-6 and TRBJ1-6; 7 bases agree with TRBD1. CDR3 length: 17 residues. Germline values: CDR1 SGHDT, CDR2 YYEEEE. V trimming: 0 bases; J trimming: 10 bases; junction bases outside the gene matches: 13. As DNA, the CDR3 is TGTGCCAGCAGCTTGGAGGGGGCGTCCGGGTTTTGGTCACCCCTCCACTTT. Amino acids: CASSLEGASGFWSPLHF.

This chain connects TRBV30 to TRBJ1-2; unclear D gene. Germline values: CDR1 GTSNPN, CDR2 SVGIG (reference sequence). The CDR3 is 12 amino acids. V was cut by 1 base and J by 3 bases, with 6 bases left in between. The CDR3 sequence: CAWSGDHYGYTF. The CDR3, as DNA: TGTGCCTGGAGTGGGGATCACTATGGCTACACCTTC.

This clonotype was detected a few times. The chain employs TRBV6-5 and TRBJ1-2; 7 bases agree with TRBD1. The J segment lost 4 bases and the V segment lost 5 bases, leaving 7 bases of the junction unmatched. The CDR3 extends over 14 amino acids. Germline CDR1 reads MNHEY; CDR2 reads SVGAGI. CDR3 loop: CASSTSTGPYGYTF. The DNA for the CDR3 is TGTGCCAGCAGTACCTCGACAGGGCCCTATGGCTACACCTTC.